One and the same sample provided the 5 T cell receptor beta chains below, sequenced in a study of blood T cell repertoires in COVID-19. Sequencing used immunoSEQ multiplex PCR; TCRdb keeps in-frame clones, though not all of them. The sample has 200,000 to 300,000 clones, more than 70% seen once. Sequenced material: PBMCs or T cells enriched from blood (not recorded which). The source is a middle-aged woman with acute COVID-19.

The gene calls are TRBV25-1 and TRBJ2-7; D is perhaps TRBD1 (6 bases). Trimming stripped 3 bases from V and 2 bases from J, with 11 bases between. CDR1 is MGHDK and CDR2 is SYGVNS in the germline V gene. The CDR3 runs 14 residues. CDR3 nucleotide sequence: TGTGCCAGCAGTGATTACCCAGGGGCCTACGAGCAGTACTTC. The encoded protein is CASSDYPGAYEQYF.

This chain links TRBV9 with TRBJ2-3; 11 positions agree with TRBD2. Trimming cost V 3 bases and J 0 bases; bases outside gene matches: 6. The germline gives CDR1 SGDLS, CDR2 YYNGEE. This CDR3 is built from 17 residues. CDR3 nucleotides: TGTGCCAGCAGCGGGGCTAGCGGGAGGTGGAGCACAGATACGCAGTATTTT. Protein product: CASSGASGRWSTDTQYF.

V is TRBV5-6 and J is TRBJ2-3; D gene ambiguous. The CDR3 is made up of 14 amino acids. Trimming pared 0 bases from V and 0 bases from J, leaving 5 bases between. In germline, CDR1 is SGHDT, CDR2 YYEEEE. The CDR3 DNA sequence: TGTGCCAGCAGCTTGGGAACTAGCACAGATACGCAGTATTTT. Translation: CASSLGTSTDTQYF.

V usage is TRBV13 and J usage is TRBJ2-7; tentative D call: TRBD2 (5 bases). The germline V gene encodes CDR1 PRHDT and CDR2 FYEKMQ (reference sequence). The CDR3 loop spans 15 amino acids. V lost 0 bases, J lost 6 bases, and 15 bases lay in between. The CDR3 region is CASSLGGRGRGEQYV. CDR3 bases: TGTGCCAGCAGCTTAGGGGGAAGAGGGCGCGGCGAGCAGTACGTC.

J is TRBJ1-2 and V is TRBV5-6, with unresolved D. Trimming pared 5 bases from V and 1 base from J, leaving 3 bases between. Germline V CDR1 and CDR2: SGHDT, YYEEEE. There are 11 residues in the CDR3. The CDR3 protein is CASSSNYGYTF. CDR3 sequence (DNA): TGTGCCAGCAGTAGTAACTATGGCTACACCTTC. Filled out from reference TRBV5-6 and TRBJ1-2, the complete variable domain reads DAGVTQSPTHLIKTRGQQVTLRCSPKSGHDTVSWYQQALGQGPQFIFQYYEEEERQRGNFPDRFSGHQFPNYSSELNVNALLLGDSALYLCASSSNYGYTFGSGTRLTVV.